One and the same sample provided the 5 T cell receptor beta chains below, sequenced in a study of blood T cell repertoires in COVID-19. The table came from immunoSEQ multiplex PCR; TCRdb's copy has only in-frame clones and leaves some out. The sample carries about 190,000 clones, approximately 84% recorded once. The specimen was PBMCs or T cells enriched from blood (not recorded which). These TCRs come from a woman in her twenties or thirties who had recovered from COVID-19.

The chain is built from TRBV19 and TRBJ2-5; 11 nucleotides match TRBD2. V lost 4 bases and J lost 5; bases outside the gene matches: 6. The CDR3 extends over 15 amino acids. The V gene's germline CDR1 is LNHDA and CDR2 SQIVND (reference sequence). The CDR3 sequence: CASSRLAGGPETQYF. In nucleotides, the CDR3 is TGTGCCAGTAGTAGGTTAGCGGGGGGGCCCGAGACCCAGTACTTC. Using reference TRBV19 and TRBJ2-5 for the parts outside the CDR3, the full variable domain is DGGITQSPKYLFRKEGQNVTLSCEQNLNHDAMYWYRQDPGQGLRLIYYSQIVNDFQKGDIAEGYSVSREKKESFPLTVTSAQKNPTAFYLCASSRLAGGPETQYFGPGTRLLVL.

V is TRBV28 and J is TRBJ1-6; 7 bases fit TRBD1. Germline V gene sequence: CDR1 MDHEN, CDR2 SYDVKM. The CDR3 is made up of 17 amino acids. J gave up 0 bases and V 5 bases, and 7 bases lay outside the gene matches. The CDR3 DNA reads as TGTGCCAGCAGTCCCCGGACAGGAAGCTCCTATAATTCACCCCTCCACTTT. Amino acids: CASSPRTGSSYNSPLHF.

As concerns this clone: Different DNA sequences within this sample yield the same CDR3. The chain joins TRBV28 to TRBJ1-2, with D possibly matching TRBD1 (6 bases). Germline loops: CDR1 MDHEN, CDR2 SYDVKM. The CDR3 sequence is 12 residues long. V was trimmed by 5 bases and J by 5 bases, leaving 9 bases between them. The CDR3 spells CASSLRGYGYTF. The CDR3 DNA follows: TGTGCCAGCAGTCTAAGGGGGTATGGCTACACCTTC.

CDR3 DNA sequence: TGCGCCAGCAGCTTCAGAACCGCCTTGGTCTATGGCTACACCTTC. It yields the protein CASSFRTALVYGYTF. The V gene is TRBV4-1, the J gene TRBJ1-2, with no clear D. Trimming stripped 5 bases from V and 4 bases from J, with 17 bases between. The CDR3 is made up of 15 amino acids. The V gene's germline CDR1 is MGHRA and CDR2 YSYEKL.

The chain recombines TRBV19 with TRBJ2-1; the D gene is possibly TRBD1 (5 bases). The ends were cut back, 3 bases at V and 0 bases at J, with 12 bases in the middle. Germline-derived CDR1 and CDR2 are LNHDA and SQIVND (reference sequence). This CDR3 contains 16 residues. The CDR3: CASSISQGSSYNEQFF. The CDR3, as DNA: TGTGCCAGTAGTATTTCCCAGGGTAGCTCCTACAATGAGCAGTTCTTC.